This TCR gamma chain derives from a study of gamma-delta chains in newborns, infants, children (dated by TCRdb to about 2019). Background for the entire study: According to the study title, microbial exposure causes polyclonal expansion of innate gammadelta T cells right after birth. The study investigated how microbial exposure shaped innate gammadelta T cell populations in human newborns immediately after birth.

The sequencer listed for this sample is Illumina MiSeq. Public reads were reanalyzed in TCRdb with CATT, and rows carrying the same DNA were merged afterwards. The sample data list about 580 gamma-chain clones, and roughly 40% of these were observed just once. The ten most abundant clones make up approximately 32% of the sample. The germline V gene (reference sequence) specifies GITISATS as CDR1 and ISYDGTV as CDR2. V and J are trimmed by 4 bases and 11 bases, and the gene matches miss 5 bases of the junction. The CDR3 runs 10 amino acids, cysteine and phenylalanine included. The retained sequence is limited to the CDR3, 30 bases, with the frame set at the first base. In its sample, this clone comes out as large (0.1 to 1%). Its antigen target is currently unknown. Base qualities are not provided; no much larger clone lies one nucleotide away. The same CDR3 can be traced to other DNA sequences in this sample.

The clonotype was recovered from a child who was a newborn, infant or young child, either healthy, febrile or measles-vaccinated (not recorded which). The chain was built from TRGV9 and TRGJ1 or TRGJ2. TCRdb is silent on the J gene; assignment here came from matching the DNA to germline. The source material was blood. The nucleotide sequence is TGTGCCTTGTGGGATAGAGAGAAACTCTTT. This sequence encodes CALWDREKLF.